In this sample, the clone carrying this T cell receptor (beta chain) turned up many times. Time point reported: newly diagnosed GD, antithyroid drugs for less than 3 months. Generation of the TCR library employed RNA extracted from PBMCs. An endocrinology department in Xi'an, China, recruited the patients. Germline values: CDR1 MDHEN, CDR2 SYDVKM. The CDR3 extends over 15 amino acids. Trimming cost V 2 bases and J 3 bases; bases outside gene matches: 4. In building TCR beta libraries, iRepertoire HTBI primers were used together with Arm-PCR of CDR3 regions. Via MiXCR, TCRdb re-called the multiplex PCR reads, giving one row per CDR3 protein. The table records 350,000 to 550,000 distinct CDR3 sequences, approximately 14% of them present only once. The data are from a study of regulatory T cells in long-lasting Graves disease. These same records also appear under a second study, on T cells in Graves' hyperthyroidism and ophthalmopathy.

The receptor comes from a woman aged 45-65 years with Graves disease. The chain uses TRBV28 and TRBJ1-3; 7 bases fit TRBD1. The sequencing here drew on peripheral blood mononuclear cells (PBMCs), taken at new diagnosis, from a patient treated with antithyroid drugs. The CDR3 sequence is CASSLIGGGGNTIYF. The CDR3 DNA sequence: TGTGCCAGCAGTTTAATAGGGGGCGGTGGAAACACCATATATTTT.